These T cell receptor beta chains were read from a single sample in a study of blood T cell repertoires in COVID-19. Produced via immunoSEQ multiplex PCR; TCRdb's table is partial and in-frame only. The sample includes 97,000 or so clones, roughly 80% of them seen just once. The sequencing sample was made of peripheral blood. The receptors originated from a man between 60 and 70 years old with active or convalescent COVID-19. CDR3s include the opening cysteine and the closing phenylalanine or tryptophan. D genes are given only for firm matches. The size of a clone is reported for some rows only, either as once, few or many, or as a class for expanded clones.

TRBV19	TRBJ2-2	TRBD1	.	TGTGCCAGCTCTCGGGACAGATCCACCGGGGAGCTGTTTTTT	CASSRDRSTGELFF
TRBV4-2	TRBJ2-2	TRBD2	once	TGTGCCAGCAGCCAAGCCCGGACTAGCGGCACCGGGGAGCTGTTTTTT	CASSQARTSGTGELFF
TRBV3-1/TRBV3-2	TRBJ2-1	.	.	TGTGCCAGCAGCCAAGGCCGAGGCGGGATACAGTTCTTC	CASSQGRGGIQFF
TRBV15	TRBJ1-5	.	once	TGTGCCACCAGCAGAGGAGAACAGACCAATCAGCCCCAGCATTTT	CATSRGEQTNQPQHF
TRBV24-1	TRBJ2-2	TRBD2	few	TGTGCCACCAGTGGTGTAGCGGGAGTAGCCGGGGAGCTGTTTTTT	CATSGVAGVAGELFF
TRBV10-3	TRBJ2-3	TRBD2	.	TGTGCCTCGGCAAGTAGCGGGAGGGGGACAGATACGCAGTATTTT	CASASSGRGTDTQYF
TRBV7-9	TRBJ1-6	.	.	TGTGCCAGCAGCGGGCAGCACGGCAATTCACCCCTCCACTTT	CASSGQHGNSPLHF
TRBV7-2	TRBJ1-4	.	.	TGTGCCAGCAGCTTAGAGGCAGGAAAAAAACTGTTTTTT	CASSLEAGKKLFF
TRBV10-3	TRBJ2-7	TRBD2	few	TGTGCCATCAGTGAGTCGAAGGCGGGAGGGGGCTACGAGCAGTACTTC	CAISESKAGGGYEQYF
TRBV25-1	TRBJ2-2	TRBD2	.	TGTGCCAGCAGTGCTTTTAGCGGGAGGGGTACCGGGGAGCTGTTTTTT	CASSAFSGRGTGELFF
TRBV5-1	TRBJ2-1	TRBD2	.	TGCGCCAGCAGCCTGGGGGGCTTGGGCAGTTCTAGACTAGCGGGATATGAGCAGTTCTTC	CASSLGGLGSSRLAGYEQFF
TRBV15	TRBJ2-2	.	.	TGTGCCACCTCTCTCCTTTCGAACACCGGGGAGCTGTTTTTT	CATSLLSNTGELFF
TRBV10-3	TRBJ2-5	TRBD2	.	TGTGCCATCAGCCCGGGACTAGAGGAGACCCAGTACTTC	CAISPGLEETQYF
TRBV14	TRBJ1-2	.	.	TGTGCCAGCAGCCGCGACAGATTCGGCGGCTACACCTTC	CASSRDRFGGYTF
TRBV19	TRBJ2-1	TRBD2	once	TGTGCCAGTAAAGGGGGCCAGACTAGCGGGGTATCCTACAATGAGCAGTTCTTC	CASKGGQTSGVSYNEQFF
TRBV11-3	TRBJ2-7	TRBD1	.	TGTGCCAGCAGTCCCCTGGGACAGGGGATAAACGAGCAGTACTTC	CASSPLGQGINEQYF
TRBV30	TRBJ1-1	.	.	TGTGCCTGGAGTGTGCAGGTGAACACTGAAGCTTTCTTT	CAWSVQVNTEAFF
TRBV3-1/TRBV3-2	TRBJ2-7	.	few	TGTGCCAGCAGCCAAGCCGGGCAGGGGGAGCAGTACTTC	CASSQAGQGEQYF
TRBV28	TRBJ1-6	TRBD1	.	TGTGCCAGCAGTCCCACCTGGACAGGGGGGACACCCCTCCACTTT	CASSPTWTGGTPLHF
TRBV28	TRBJ1-2	.	.	TGTGCCAGCAGTCCGGGACTGGGGTACGGCTACACCTTC	CASSPGLGYGYTF
TRBV5-1	TRBJ2-2	TRBD1	.	TGCGCCAGCAGCCTAGGGGGCGCGGGCACCGGGGAGCTGTTTTTT	CASSLGGAGTGELFF
TRBV28	TRBJ2-5	TRBD1	.	TGTGCCAGCAGCCTCGTGGGACAGTATCAAGAGACCCAGTACTTC	CASSLVGQYQETQYF
TRBV9	TRBJ2-5	.	.	TGTGCCAGCTCTAGCGCTAAAGGAGAGACCCAGTACTTC	CASSSAKGETQYF
TRBV5-1	TRBJ1-3	.	.	TGCGCCAGCAGCTACAACGGGGGGAGTGGAAACACCATATATTTT	CASSYNGGSGNTIYF
TRBV5-8	TRBJ1-2	TRBD1	.	TGTGCCAGCACCGGGACAGGGAACTATGGCTACACCTTC	CASTGTGNYGYTF
TRBV7-2	TRBJ1-2	.	.	TGTGCCAGCAGCTCTCAGGGATTTGACTATGGCTACACCTTC	CASSSQGFDYGYTF
TRBV19	TRBJ1-1	TRBD1	.	TGTGCCAGTAAACAGGGGGCCATGAACACTGAAGCTTTCTTT	CASKQGAMNTEAFF
TRBV4-1	TRBJ1-2	TRBD1	.	TGCGCCAGCAGCCAAGAGGGACAGGGCGAGGACTATGGCTACACCTTC	CASSQEGQGEDYGYTF
TRBV5-1	TRBJ2-2	.	.	TGCGCCAGCAGCTTGACAGGGTACACCGGGGAGCTGTTTTTT	CASSLTGYTGELFF
TRBV30	TRBJ1-5	TRBD1	.	TGTGCCTGGAGTCGACAGGGTGTCGGCAATCAGCCCCAGCATTTT	CAWSRQGVGNQPQHF
TRBV29-1	TRBJ1-1	TRBD1	.	TGCAGCGCCTCGGACAGGGTCCCCACTGAAGCTTTCTTT	CSASDRVPTEAFF
TRBV27	TRBJ2-1	.	.	TGTGCCAGCAGGACCTTGTCCCAGGCCGGTTTTAATGAGCAGTTCTTC	CASRTLSQAGFNEQFF
TRBV5-1	TRBJ2-1	TRBD2	.	TGCGCCAGCAGCCCGGGGGTAGGACTAGCGCGAAGGGATGAGCAGTTCTTC	CASSPGVGLARRDEQFF
TRBV15	TRBJ1-3	.	.	TGTGCCACCAGCGTCCGGACAGCTGGAAACACCATATATTTT	CATSVRTAGNTIYF
TRBV12-3/TRBV12-4	TRBJ2-7	.	.	TGTGCCAGCAGTTCCCCTGAACTCGAGCAGTACTTC	CASSSPELEQYF
TRBV21-1	TRBJ2-3	.	.	TGTGCCAGCAGGACCTTAGCGGGAGGTGCAGATACGCAGTATTTT	CASRTLAGGADTQYF
TRBV6-6	TRBJ2-1	.	.	TGTGCCGGCGGCCGGGACTTATTCAATGAGCAGTTCTTC	CAGGRDLFNEQFF
TRBV10-2	TRBJ2-7	TRBD1	.	TGCGCCAGCAGCCAGACAGGGGGCTACGAGCAGTACTTC	CASSQTGGYEQYF
TRBV2	TRBJ1-4	.	once	TGTGCCAGCAACCGGGCGGGTTCTGAAAAACTGTTTTTT	CASNRAGSEKLFF
TRBV7-3	TRBJ2-7	TRBD1	.	TGTGCCAGCAGCTCAGACAGGGGCTACGAGCAGTACTTC	CASSSDRGYEQYF
TRBV14	TRBJ1-2	TRBD1	few	TGTGCCAGCAGCCAGCAGACAGGGGGCTATGGCTACACCTTC	CASSQQTGGYGYTF
TRBV27	TRBJ1-6	TRBD1	.	TGTGCCAGCAGTGCAGGACAGGGTATCGGTTCACCCCTCCACTTT	CASSAGQGIGSPLHF
TRBV15	TRBJ2-1	TRBD2	once	TGTGCCACCAGCAGAGATTCGGCTAGCGGGATCGCTGGTGAGCAGTTCTTC	CATSRDSASGIAGEQFF
TRBV11-2	TRBJ1-2	.	.	TGTGCCAGCAGCTTAGAGCCGGGAGGGAACTATGGCTACACCTTC	CASSLEPGGNYGYTF
TRBV9	TRBJ2-2	.	few	TGTGCCAGCAGCTCACACTCGGACACTCGGGCCGGGGAGCTGTTTTTT	CASSSHSDTRAGELFF
TRBV20-1	TRBJ1-1	.	.	TGCAGTGCCCGGGAAAACGGTGAAGCTTTCTTT	CSARENGEAFF
TRBV7-2	TRBJ2-5	.	.	TGTGCCAGCAGCTACCTACAGGGTCGGGAGACCCAGTACTTC	CASSYLQGRETQYF
TRBV20-1	TRBJ2-1	TRBD1	once	TGCAGTGCTAGTTCAGGGGGCACCTACAATGAGCAGTTCTTC	CSASSGGTYNEQFF
TRBV5-6	TRBJ1-1	TRBD1	.	TGTGCCAGCAGCTTGGTTGGACAGGGGTCCCCTGAAGCTTTCTTT	CASSLVGQGSPEAFF
TRBV29-1	TRBJ1-2	.	.	TGCAGCGTCCTACCTAGGGGGGGATGGGGCTACACCTTC	CSVLPRGGWGYTF
TRBV7-9	TRBJ2-5	.	.	TGTGCCAGCAGCTTAGGACAGGCGGGAGAGACCCAGTACTTC	CASSLGQAGETQYF
TRBV19	TRBJ1-4	.	.	TGTGCCAGTAGTTTTCCCCTAGGGGCAACTAATGAAAAACTGTTTTTT	CASSFPLGATNEKLFF
TRBV5-5	TRBJ2-1	.	once	TGTGCCAGCAGCTTGGGGACAATGAGGCGTGAGCAGTTCTTC	CASSLGTMRREQFF
TRBV6-1	TRBJ2-1	TRBD2	.	TGTGCCAGCAGGGGGACTAGCGGTTACAATGAGCAGTTCTTC	CASRGTSGYNEQFF
TRBV4-1	TRBJ2-2	.	.	TGCGCCAGCAGCCAACTGGGGAGTTTCCACACCGGGGAGCTGTTTTTT	CASSQLGSFHTGELFF
TRBV3-1/TRBV3-2	TRBJ2-6	TRBD1	.	TGTGCCAGCAGTCATTCAGGGGGCGGTGGGGCCAACGTCCTGACTTTC	CASSHSGGGGANVLTF
TRBV11-3	TRBJ2-7	.	.	TGTGCCAGCAGCTTAGGGTCAGTCTACGAGCAGTACTTC	CASSLGSVYEQYF
TRBV11-3	TRBJ2-5	TRBD1	.	TGTGCCAGCAGCCAAATTGACAGGGAGAGGGAGACCCAGTACTTC	CASSQIDRERETQYF